This T cell receptor beta chain was identified in a study of cytomegalovirus exposure and HLA in healthy donors. The study, taken as a whole, reports: Later, an analysis showed that TCR beta chains associated with HLA were more clonally expanded than others that were equally common.

The primer mix had 60 Vbeta and 13 Jbeta primers. Generated by immunoSEQ multiplex PCR, the TCRdb table keeps only in-frame clones and is missing some. The sample yields 130,000 or so clones, 73% seen once. V was shortened by 4 bases and J by 5 bases, with 12 bases between the two germline ends. This CDR3 is built from 13 residues. CDR1 and CDR2 from the germline V gene are SGDLS and YYNGEE. With regard to this clone: Its antigen is not identified.

The chain recombines TRBV9 with TRBJ1-1; the D gene is possibly TRBD1 (5 bases). The sequencing sample was made of PBMCs. The source of this sequence is a woman aged 40 to 55 in good health and CMV-seropositive. This CDR3 is CASSFGGGTEAFF. In DNA, the CDR3 is TGTGCCAGCAGCTTCGGGGGGGGAACTGAAGCTTTCTTT.